This entry lists 13 T cell receptor beta chains sequenced from one sample in a study of OX40 agonist ivuxolimab in advanced cancers. Clones were sequenced by immunoSEQ multiplex PCR, and TCRdb holds only the in-frame ones, with some missing. The top ten clones hold 0.76% of a sample with under 65,000 clones, less than 90% of them seen once. Sequencing was performed on CD4+ or CD8+ T cells sorted from blood, taken in a trial of the OX40 agonist ivuxolimab. Receptor source: an adult with an advanced solid tumor such as melanoma, head and neck, liver or kidney cancer.

The chain has TRBV5-6 and TRBJ1-2, with TRBD1 matching over 8 bases. This CDR3 spans 13 amino acids. Unmatched junction bases numbered 6, after V lost 3 bases and J lost 8 bases. In germline, CDR1 is SGHDT, CDR2 YYEEEE. CDR3 coding DNA: TGTGCCAGCAGCTCTACAGGGGGAAGGGGCTACACCTTC. Amino acid sequence: CASSSTGGRGYTF.

This chain links TRBV7-2 with TRBJ2-5, with 9 bases that match TRBD2. V shed 1 base and J 2 bases; nucleotides not matched to a gene: 2. Germline V gene lookup returns CDR1 SGHTA and CDR2 FQGNSA. This CDR3 comprises 15 residues. The CDR3 reads CASSLGLAGQETQYF. CDR3 DNA: TGTGCCAGCAGCTTAGGTCTAGCGGGGCAAGAGACCCAGTACTTC.

The chain links TRBV5-1 to TRBJ2-3; 8 positions match TRBD1. The CDR3 is 14 residues long. Germline CDR1 and CDR2: SGHRS and YFSETQ. Trimming cost V 10 bases and J 1 base; bases outside gene matches: 8. The CDR3 is CAPPGGAGTDTQYF. In nucleotides, the CDR3 is TGCGCCCCTCCAGGGGGCGCGGGCACAGATACGCAGTATTTT.

V gene TRBV7-8 combines with J gene TRBJ2-7, with 7 nucleotides matching TRBD1. From germline, CDR1 is SGHVS and CDR2 FQNEAQ. This CDR3 contains 14 residues. Trimming cost V 5 bases and J 7 bases; bases outside gene matches: 11. DNA of the CDR3: TGTGCCAGCAGCCTCTGGGACAGTGAAGGGGAGCAGTACTTC. Its protein product is CASSLWDSEGEQYF.

The CDR3 spells CASSLGGRYEQYF. The CDR3 DNA follows: TGTGCCAGCAGCTTAGGGGGACGGTACGAGCAGTACTTC. The rearrangement links TRBV7-8 to TRBJ2-7; D may match TRBD1 or TRBD2 (5 bases each). Germline V CDR1 and CDR2: SGHVS, FQNEAQ. The CDR3 is made up of 13 amino acids. With 1 base removed from V and 4 bases from J, the gap between germline ends came to 8 bases.

The chain employs TRBV11-2 and TRBJ2-7; either TRBD1 or TRBD2 may supply D (5 bases each). There are 15 residues in the CDR3. Germline values: CDR1 SGHAT, CDR2 FQNNGV. Trimming left V 6 bases short and J 1 base short, with 16 bases between. The CDR3 protein is CASSHPGPGSYEQYF. In DNA form, the CDR3 reads TGTGCCAGCAGTCACCCGGGACCAGGGTCCTACGAGCAGTACTTC.

The rearrangement joins TRBV6-5 to TRBJ2-7; 8 bases fit TRBD2. The CDR3 contains 14 residues. The J segment lost 3 bases and the V segment lost 0 bases, leaving 1 base of the junction unmatched. Germline V gene sequence: CDR1 MNHEY, CDR2 SVGAGI. This chain's CDR3 is CASSYSREGYEQYF. The CDR3 coding sequence is TGTGCCAGCAGTTACTCCCGGGAGGGCTACGAGCAGTACTTC.

This clone was seen more than once but under ten times. The gene calls are TRBV5-1 and TRBJ2-5, with D possibly TRBD1 on 5 matching bases. Between the trimmed V and J ends, which lost 0 bases and 5 bases, there was a span of 11 bases. This CDR3 is built from 14 residues. Per germline, CDR1 SGHRS and CDR2 YFSETQ. Here the CDR3 reads CASSLGQSGETQYF. CDR3 DNA: TGCGCCAGCAGCTTGGGACAGTCCGGCGAGACCCAGTACTTC.

This clone showed up just once. V gene TRBV11-3 combines with J gene TRBJ2-5; D perhaps matches TRBD2 (5 bases). CDR3 length: 14 residues. V was trimmed by 5 bases and J by 5 bases, leaving 15 bases between them. CDR1 and CDR2 (germline): SGHNT, YENEEA. CDR3 nucleotides: TGTGCCAGCAGCCTCAGTAGAGGGTCTGAGACCCAGTACTTC. It specifies CASSLSRGSETQYF.

The chain uses TRBV6-5 and TRBJ2-5, with 9 bases identical to TRBD1. The CDR3 has 15 residues. The V gene's germline CDR1 is MNHEY and CDR2 SVGAGI. V dropped 6 bases and J dropped 5; count of bases not matched to a gene: 10. The CDR3 here is CASRKQGAGWETQYF. CDR3 nucleotide sequence: TGTGCCAGCAGGAAACAGGGGGCGGGATGGGAGACCCAGTACTTC.

This chain uses TRBV27 with TRBJ1-2; D gene unclear. Germline V gives CDR1 MNHEY, CDR2 SMNVEV (reference sequence). The CDR3 totals 13 residues. The ends were cut back, 3 bases at V and 8 bases at J, with 13 bases in the middle. CDR3 in amino acids: CASSLVALGGYTF. The DNA of the CDR3 is TGTGCCAGCAGTTTGGTAGCCCTGGGAGGCTACACCTTC.

The V call is TRBV6-5, the J call TRBJ2-7, with unresolved D. The CDR3 contains 11 residues. Trimming left V 4 bases short and J 7 bases short, with 8 bases between. CDR1 is MNHEY and CDR2 is SVGAGI in the germline V gene. CDR3 sequence reads: CASSFLGEQYF. In nucleotides, the CDR3 is TGTGCCAGCAGTTTCCTGGGGGAGCAGTACTTC.

This clone occurred a few times. The gene calls are TRBV18 and TRBJ1-5; D may be TRBD1 (5 bases). The V gene lost 3 bases and the J gene lost 3 bases, with 9 bases spanning the gap. Germline V gene data show CDR1 as KGHSH and CDR2 as LQKENI. This CDR3 has 14 amino acids. The DNA for the CDR3 is TGTGCCAGCTCACCCGCAGGGCCCAATCAGCCCCAGCATTTT. Amino acids: CASSPAGPNQPQHF.